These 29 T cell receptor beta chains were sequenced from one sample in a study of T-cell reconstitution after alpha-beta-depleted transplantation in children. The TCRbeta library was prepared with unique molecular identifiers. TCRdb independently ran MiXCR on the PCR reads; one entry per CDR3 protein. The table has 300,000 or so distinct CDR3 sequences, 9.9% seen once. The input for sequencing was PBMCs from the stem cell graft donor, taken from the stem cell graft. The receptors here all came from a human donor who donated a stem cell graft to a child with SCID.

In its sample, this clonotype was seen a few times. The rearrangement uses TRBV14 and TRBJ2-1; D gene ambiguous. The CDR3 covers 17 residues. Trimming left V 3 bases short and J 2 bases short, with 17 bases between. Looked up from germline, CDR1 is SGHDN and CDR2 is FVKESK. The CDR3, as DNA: TGTGCCAGCAGCCACGAACTAAACCCCAGAACCTACAATGAGCAGTTCTTC. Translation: CASSHELNPRTYNEQFF. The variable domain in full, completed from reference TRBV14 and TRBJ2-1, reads EAGVTQFPSHSVIEKGQTVTLRCDPISGHDNLYWYRRVMGKEIKFLLHFVKESKQDESGMPNNRFLAERTGGTYSTLKVQPAELEDSGVYFCASSHELNPRTYNEQFFGPGTRLTVL.

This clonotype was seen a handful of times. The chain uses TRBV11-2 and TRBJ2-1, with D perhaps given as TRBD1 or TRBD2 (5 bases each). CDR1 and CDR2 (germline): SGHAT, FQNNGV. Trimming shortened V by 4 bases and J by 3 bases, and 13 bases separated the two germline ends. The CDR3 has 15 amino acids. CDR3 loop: CASSSRGDGYNEQFF. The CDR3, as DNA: TGTGCCAGCAGCTCTAGAGGGGACGGCTACAATGAGCAGTTCTTC.

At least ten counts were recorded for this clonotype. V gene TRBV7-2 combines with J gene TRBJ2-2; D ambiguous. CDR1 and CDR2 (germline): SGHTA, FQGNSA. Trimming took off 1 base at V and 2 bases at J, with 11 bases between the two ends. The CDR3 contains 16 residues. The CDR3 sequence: CASSLVATTNTGELFF. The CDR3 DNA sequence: TGTGCCAGCAGCTTAGTTGCTACGACTAACACCGGGGAGCTGTTTTTT. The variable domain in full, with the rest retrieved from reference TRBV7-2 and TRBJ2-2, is GAGVSQSPSNKVTEKGKDVELRCDPISGHTALYWYRQSLGQGLEFLIYFQGNSAPDKSGLPSDRFSAERTGGSVSTLTIQRTQQEDSAVYLCASSLVATTNTGELFFGEGSRLTVL.

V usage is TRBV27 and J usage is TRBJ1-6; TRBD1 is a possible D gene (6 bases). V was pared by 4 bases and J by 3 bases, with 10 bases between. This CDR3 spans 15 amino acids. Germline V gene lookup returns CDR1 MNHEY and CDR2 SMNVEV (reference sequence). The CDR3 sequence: CASSSNRDYNSPLHF. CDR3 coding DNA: TGTGCCAGCAGTTCTAACAGGGACTATAATTCACCCCTCCACTTT.

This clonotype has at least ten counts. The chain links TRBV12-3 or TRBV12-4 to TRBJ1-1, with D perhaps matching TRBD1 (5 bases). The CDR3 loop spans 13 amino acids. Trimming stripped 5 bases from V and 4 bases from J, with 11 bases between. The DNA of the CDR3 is TGTGCCAGCAGTCCCCGGGGGGGCACTGAAGCTTTCTTT. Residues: CASSPRGGTEAFF.

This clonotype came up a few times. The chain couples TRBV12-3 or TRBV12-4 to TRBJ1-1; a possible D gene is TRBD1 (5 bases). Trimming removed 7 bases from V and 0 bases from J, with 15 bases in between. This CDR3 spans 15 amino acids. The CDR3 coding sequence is TGTGCCAGCACCTCAGTGGGGGGGGTGAACACTGAAGCTTTCTTT. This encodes CASTSVGGVNTEAFF.

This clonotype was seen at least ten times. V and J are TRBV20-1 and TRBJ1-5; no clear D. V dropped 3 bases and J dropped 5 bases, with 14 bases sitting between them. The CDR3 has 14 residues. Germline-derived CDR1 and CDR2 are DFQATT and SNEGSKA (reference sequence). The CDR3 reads CSASLEPFYQPQHF. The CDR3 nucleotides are TGCAGTGCTAGTCTTGAACCGTTTTATCAGCCCCAGCATTTT.

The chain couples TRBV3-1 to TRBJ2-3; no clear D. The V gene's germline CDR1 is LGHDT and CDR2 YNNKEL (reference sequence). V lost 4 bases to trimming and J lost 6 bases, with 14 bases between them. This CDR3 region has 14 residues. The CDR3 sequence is CASSLNYGRDTQYF. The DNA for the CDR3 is TGTGCCAGCAGCCTTAACTACGGCAGGGATACGCAGTATTTT.

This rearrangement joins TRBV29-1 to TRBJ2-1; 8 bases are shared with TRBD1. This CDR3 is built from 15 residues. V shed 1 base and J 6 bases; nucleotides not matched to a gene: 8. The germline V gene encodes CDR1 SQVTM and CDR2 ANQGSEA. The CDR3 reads CSVEGWQGATNEQFF. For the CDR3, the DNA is TGCAGCGTTGAAGGGTGGCAGGGGGCGACCAATGAGCAGTTCTTC.

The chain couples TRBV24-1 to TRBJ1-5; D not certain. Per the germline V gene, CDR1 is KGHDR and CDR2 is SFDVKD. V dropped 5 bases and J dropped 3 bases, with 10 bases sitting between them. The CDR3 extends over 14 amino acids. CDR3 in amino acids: CATSGNSVNQPQHF. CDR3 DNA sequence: TGTGCCACCAGTGGGAACAGTGTCAATCAGCCCCAGCATTTT.

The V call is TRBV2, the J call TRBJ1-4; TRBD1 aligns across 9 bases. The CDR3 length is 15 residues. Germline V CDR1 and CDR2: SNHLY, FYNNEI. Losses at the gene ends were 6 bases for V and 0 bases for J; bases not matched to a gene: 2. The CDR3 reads CASRTGGTTNEKLFF. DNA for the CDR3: TGTGCCAGCAGGACAGGGGGAACAACTAATGAAAAACTGTTTTTT. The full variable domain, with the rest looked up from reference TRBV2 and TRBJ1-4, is EPEVTQTPSHQVTQMGQEVILRCVPISNHLYFYWYRQILGQKVEFLVSFYNNEISEKSEIFDDQFSVERPDGSNFTLKIRSTKLEDSAMYFCASRTGGTTNEKLFFGSGTQLSVL.

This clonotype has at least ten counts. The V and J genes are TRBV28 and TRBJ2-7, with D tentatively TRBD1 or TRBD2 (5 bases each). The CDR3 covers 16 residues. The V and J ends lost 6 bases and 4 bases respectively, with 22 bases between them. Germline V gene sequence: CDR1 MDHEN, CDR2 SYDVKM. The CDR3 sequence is CASRIPGPYREYEQYF. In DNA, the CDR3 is TGTGCCAGCAGGATACCGGGACCATACCGAGAATACGAGCAGTACTTC.

Here the CDR3 DNA reads TGCAGTCCCGGGGCCCGGAACACTGAAGCTTTCTTT. Encoded protein: CSPGARNTEAFF. The V and J genes are TRBV20-1 and TRBJ1-1, with TRBD1 as a possible D gene (5 bases). V was pared by 8 bases and J by 1 base, with 11 bases between. CDR1 and CDR2 from the germline V gene are DFQATT and SNEGSKA (reference sequence). CDR3 length: 12 residues.

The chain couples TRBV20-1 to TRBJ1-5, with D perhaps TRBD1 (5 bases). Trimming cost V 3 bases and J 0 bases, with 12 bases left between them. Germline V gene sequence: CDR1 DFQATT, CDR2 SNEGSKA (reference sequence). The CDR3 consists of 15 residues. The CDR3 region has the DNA TGCAGTGCTAGTGAAGACAGCTATAGCAATCAGCCCCAGCATTTT. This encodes CSASEDSYSNQPQHF.

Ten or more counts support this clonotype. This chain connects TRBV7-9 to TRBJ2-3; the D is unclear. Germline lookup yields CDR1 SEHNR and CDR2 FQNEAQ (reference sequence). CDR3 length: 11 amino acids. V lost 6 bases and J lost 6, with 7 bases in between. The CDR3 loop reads CASRGMDTQYF. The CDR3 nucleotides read TGTGCCAGCAGGGGAATGGATACGCAGTATTTT.

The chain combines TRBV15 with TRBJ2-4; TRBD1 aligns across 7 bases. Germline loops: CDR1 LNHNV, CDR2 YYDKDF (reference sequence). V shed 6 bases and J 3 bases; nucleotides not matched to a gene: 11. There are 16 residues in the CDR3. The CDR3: CATSTNSGGGKNIQYF. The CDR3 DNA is TGTGCCACCAGTACCAACTCAGGGGGTGGCAAAAACATTCAGTACTTC.

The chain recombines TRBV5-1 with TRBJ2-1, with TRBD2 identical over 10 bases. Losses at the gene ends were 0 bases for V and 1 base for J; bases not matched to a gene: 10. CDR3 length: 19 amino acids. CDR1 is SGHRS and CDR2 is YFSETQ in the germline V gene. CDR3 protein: CASSLAPAGGPRSYNEQFF. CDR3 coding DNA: TGCGCCAGCAGCTTGGCCCCAGCGGGGGGGCCCAGATCCTACAATGAGCAGTTCTTC.

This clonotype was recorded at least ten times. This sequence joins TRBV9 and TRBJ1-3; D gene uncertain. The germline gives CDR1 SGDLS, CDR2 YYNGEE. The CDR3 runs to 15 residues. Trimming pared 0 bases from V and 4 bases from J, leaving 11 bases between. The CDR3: CASSVGAEGGNTIYF. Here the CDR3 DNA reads TGTGCCAGCAGCGTAGGGGCAGAGGGAGGAAACACCATATATTTT.

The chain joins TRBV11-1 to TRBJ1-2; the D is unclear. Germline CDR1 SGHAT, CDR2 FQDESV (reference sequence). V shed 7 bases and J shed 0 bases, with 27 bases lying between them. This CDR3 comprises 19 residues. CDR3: CASNNYSAGSGVTNYGYTF. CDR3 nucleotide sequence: TGTGCCAGCAACAATTATAGTGCTGGGTCGGGCGTTACTAACTATGGCTACACCTTC.

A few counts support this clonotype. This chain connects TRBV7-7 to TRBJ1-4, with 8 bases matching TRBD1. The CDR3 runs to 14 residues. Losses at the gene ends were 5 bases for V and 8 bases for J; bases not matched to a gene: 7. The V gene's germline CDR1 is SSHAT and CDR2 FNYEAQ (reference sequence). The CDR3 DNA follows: TGTGCCAGCAGCACCCAGGGGGCTCAGGAAAAACTGTTTTTT. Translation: CASSTQGAQEKLFF.

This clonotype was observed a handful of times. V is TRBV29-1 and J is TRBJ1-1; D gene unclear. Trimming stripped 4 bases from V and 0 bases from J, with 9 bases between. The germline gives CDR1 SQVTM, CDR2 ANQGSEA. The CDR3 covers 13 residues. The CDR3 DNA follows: TGCAGCGTTGGGAAGACCTTGAACACTGAAGCTTTCTTT. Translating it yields CSVGKTLNTEAFF.

CDR3 sequence: CAISESFEQFF. The CDR3 coding sequence is TGTGCCATCAGTGAGTCTTTTGAGCAGTTCTTC. The V and J genes are TRBV10-3 and TRBJ2-1; D unresolved. The germline V gene has CDR1 ENHRY and CDR2 SYGVKD. V was pared by 0 bases and J by 9 bases, with 3 bases between. This CDR3 is built from 11 residues.

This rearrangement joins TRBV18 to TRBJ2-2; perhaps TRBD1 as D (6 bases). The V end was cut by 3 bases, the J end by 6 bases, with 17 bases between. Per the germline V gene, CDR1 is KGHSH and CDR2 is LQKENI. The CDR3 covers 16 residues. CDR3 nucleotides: TGTGCCAGCTCACCGAACGACAGGCGAACGGCCGGGGAGCTGTTTTTT. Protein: CASSPNDRRTAGELFF.

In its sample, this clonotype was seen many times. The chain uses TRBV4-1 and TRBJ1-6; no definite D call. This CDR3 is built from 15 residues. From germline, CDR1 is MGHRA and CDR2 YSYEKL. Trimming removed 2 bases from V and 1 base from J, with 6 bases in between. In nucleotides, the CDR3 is TGCGCCAGCAGCCAACTCGGGTCCTATAATTCACCCCTCCACTTT. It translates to CASSQLGSYNSPLHF.

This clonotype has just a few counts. DNA of the CDR3: TGCAGCGTTGCGCCACCCGGGACAGGGGGGACCTACGAGCAGTACTTC. Translated, it gives CSVAPPGTGGTYEQYF. The J gene is TRBJ2-7, the V gene TRBV29-1, with TRBD1 matching over 11 bases. The CDR3 extends over 16 amino acids. Trimming cost V 4 bases and J 2 bases; bases outside gene matches: 10. Germline V gene data show CDR1 as SQVTM and CDR2 as ANQGSEA.

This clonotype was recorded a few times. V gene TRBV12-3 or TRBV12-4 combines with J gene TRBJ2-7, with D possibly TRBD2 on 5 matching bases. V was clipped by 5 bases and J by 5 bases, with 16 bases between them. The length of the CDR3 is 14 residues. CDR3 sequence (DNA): TGTGCCAGCAGTCCCGCGGGTGAGTGGAACGAGCAGTACTTC. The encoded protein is CASSPAGEWNEQYF.

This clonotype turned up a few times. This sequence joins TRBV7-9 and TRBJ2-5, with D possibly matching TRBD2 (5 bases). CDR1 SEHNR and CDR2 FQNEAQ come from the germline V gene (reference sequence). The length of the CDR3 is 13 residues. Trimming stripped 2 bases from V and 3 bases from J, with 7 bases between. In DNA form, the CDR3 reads TGTGCCAGCAGCTTATTCGGGGAAGAGACCCAGTACTTC. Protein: CASSLFGEETQYF.

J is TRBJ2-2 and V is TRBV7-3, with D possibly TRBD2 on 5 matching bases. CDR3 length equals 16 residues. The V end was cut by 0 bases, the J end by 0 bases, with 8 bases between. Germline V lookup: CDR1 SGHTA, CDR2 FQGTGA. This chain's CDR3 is CASSLTMDSNTGELFF. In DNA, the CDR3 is TGTGCCAGCAGCTTAACGATGGACTCGAACACCGGGGAGCTGTTTTTT.

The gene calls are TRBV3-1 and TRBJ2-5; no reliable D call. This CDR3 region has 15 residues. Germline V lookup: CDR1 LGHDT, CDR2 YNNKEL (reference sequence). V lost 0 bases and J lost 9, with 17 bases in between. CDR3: CASSQDLLPKRPQYF. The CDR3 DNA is TGTGCCAGCAGCCAAGATCTACTACCGAAGAGACCCCAGTACTTC.